Sequencing of this T cell receptor (beta chain) was carried out in a study of spatial heterogeneity in lung cancer. The wider study: TCR transcript counts in tumor regions correlated strongly with a T cell module score from matched bulk RNA-seq. Study-level points and caveats: Counts that tracked tumor mutation counts were those of expanded intratumoral alpha and beta TCRs.

The sample's time point: sample taken at primary tumor resection. Whole RNA was taken from tumor, nontumor lung or frozen PBMC; it was then sequenced unsorted. This clonotype is large within its sample. Its antigen is undetermined. Since it is a stray read in a library aimed at alpha chains, this beta chain has a size that is not meaningful. Trimming at V came to 2 bases and at J to 10 bases, leaving 5 bases not matched to a gene. The CDR3 consists of 15 residues. CDR1 is MNHEY, CDR2 SVGEGT, per germline. TCRdb re-derived calls from the 5' RACE reads in MiXCR, one entry per CDR3 protein. The sample holds over 1,200 distinct CDR3 sequences, 10% seen once.

The sequence was collected from a female donor with early-stage non-small cell lung cancer. The rearrangement links TRBV6-2 or TRBV6-3 to TRBJ2-1; TRBD2 matches 13 bases. The input for sequencing was lung tumor tissue, taken at surgery. In DNA, the CDR3 is TGTGCCAGCAGTTACCAAGGACTAGCGGGGGAGGAGCAGTTCTTC. Its protein is CASSYQGLAGEEQFF.